These T cell receptor beta chains were read from a single sample in a study of beta chain features in type 1 diabetes. Sequenced by immunoSEQ multiplex PCR; TCRdb stores in-frame clones only, minus some. Found here are a few hundred thousand clones, about 29% of them singletons; the top ten hold almost 0.065%. Sequences were obtained from naive CD4+ T cells from blood. Receptor source: a man younger than 30 in good health. CDR3s include the opening cysteine and the closing phenylalanine or tryptophan. The order of the fields is V gene, clone size, D gene, J gene, CDR3 protein, CDR3 DNA. The D gene is left open where the match is weak. Rows give clone size only sometimes, using once, few, many, or a class for an expanded clone.

TRBV30,once,-,TRBJ2-7,CAWSVLARQAPQYF,TGTGCCTGGAGTGTACTGGCCCGACAGGCTCCGCAGTACTTC
TRBV29-1,-,-,TRBJ1-4,CSVEGTAGKLFF,TGCAGCGTTGAAGGCACAGCCGGGAAACTGTTTTTT
TRBV28,once,-,TRBJ2-1,CASSFRGNEQFF,TGTGCCAGCAGTTTCAGGGGCAATGAGCAGTTCTTC
TRBV7-3,few,TRBD2,TRBJ2-1,CASSPGLLYNEQFF,TGTGCCAGCAGCCCGGGACTACTCTACAATGAGCAGTTCTTC
TRBV6-1,few,TRBD2,TRBJ2-1,CARLAGYNEQFF,TGTGCCAGACTAGCGGGCTACAATGAGCAGTTCTTC
TRBV29-1,-,-,TRBJ2-3,CSVSTDTQYF,TGCAGCGTCTCAACAGATACGCAGTATTTT
TRBV7-2,-,-,TRBJ2-1,CASSLSLILRNEQFF,TGTGCCAGCAGCTTATCATTGATTTTACGAAATGAGCAGTTCTTC
TRBV30,-,TRBD2,TRBJ2-1,CAWSVYSGRNEQFF,TGTGCCTGGAGTGTTTATTCCGGGAGGAATGAGCAGTTCTTC
TRBV5-1,-,-,TRBJ2-7,CASSLPRREQYF,TGCGCCAGCAGCTTGCCCCGCAGGGAGCAGTACTTC
TRBV29-1,-,TRBD2,TRBJ2-5,CSVSGGQETQYF,TGCAGCGTTAGCGGGGGCCAAGAGACCCAGTACTTC
TRBV30,-,-,TRBJ2-7,CAWSGPSRRYEQYF,TGTGCCTGGAGTGGTCCCTCTCGACGCTACGAGCAGTACTTC
TRBV25-1,-,-,TRBJ2-1,CASANGVYNEQFF,TGTGCCAGTGCGAACGGGGTATACAATGAGCAGTTCTTC
TRBV28,-,-,TRBJ2-6,CASSFVRDILHSGANVLTF,TGTGCCAGCAGTTTCGTCCGGGACATTCTCCACTCTGGGGCCAACGTCCTGACTTTC
TRBV20-1,-,-,TRBJ2-7,CSADGAEQYF,TGCAGTGCTGACGGGGCCGAGCAGTACTTC
TRBV25-1,few,-,TRBJ2-1,CASSEYAVHEQFF,TGTGCCAGCAGTGAATATGCCGTTCATGAGCAGTTCTTC
TRBV15,few,-,TRBJ1-2,CATSRDSGRPDGGYTF,TGTGCCACCAGCAGAGATTCGGGCAGGCCGGATGGTGGCTACACCTTC
TRBV2,few,TRBD1,TRBJ1-4,CASSTGGTNEKLFF,TGTGCCAGCAGCACAGGGGGTACTAATGAAAAACTGTTTTTT
TRBV5-1,few,-,TRBJ1-4,CASSRTATNEKLFF,TGCGCCAGTAGCCGTACGGCAACTAATGAAAAACTGTTTTTT
TRBV10-3,-,TRBD2,TRBJ2-1,CAISESGTSGRARNEQFF,TGTGCCATCAGTGAGTCTGGGACTAGCGGGAGGGCCAGGAATGAGCAGTTCTTC
TRBV9,-,TRBD1,TRBJ2-5,CASSAPGGETQYF,TGTGCCAGCAGCGCCCCAGGGGGAGAGACCCAGTACTTC
TRBV10-3,-,-,TRBJ2-5,CAISDMVGRRQETQYF,TGTGCCATCAGTGATATGGTGGGCAGGCGACAAGAGACCCAGTACTTC
TRBV15,few,-,TRBJ1-1,CATSRGGNTEAFF,TGTGCCACCAGCAGAGGAGGGAACACTGAAGCTTTCTTT
TRBV28,-,-,TRBJ1-3,CASSSQGNGNTIYF,TGTGCCAGCAGCTCCCAGGGAAACGGAAACACCATATATTTT
TRBV5-6,few,-,TRBJ1-2,CASSRHDRLYGYTF,TGTGCCAGCAGCCGTCACGACAGGCTATATGGCTACACCTTC
TRBV29-1,-,-,TRBJ2-7,CSPPRPEQYF,TGCAGCCCCCCCAGACCCGAGCAGTACTTC
TRBV30,-,-,TRBJ2-1,CAWSLLSSYNEQFF,TGTGCCTGGAGTCTACTAAGCTCCTACAATGAGCAGTTCTTC
TRBV5-1,few,-,TRBJ2-5,CASSSYGSETQYF,TGCGCCAGCAGCTCGTACGGGAGCGAGACCCAGTACTTC
TRBV10-3,-,-,TRBJ2-7,CASGQSYEQYF,TGTGCCTCCGGACAGTCCTACGAGCAGTACTTC
TRBV2,-,-,TRBJ2-1,CASSARAAYNEQFF,TGTGCCAGCAGTGCACGGGCTGCCTACAATGAGCAGTTCTTC
TRBV29-1,-,-,TRBJ2-7,CSAGQGQFYEQYF,TGCAGCGCTGGCCAGGGGCAATTCTACGAGCAGTACTTC
TRBV2,-,-,TRBJ2-5,CASSGTGGETQYF,TGTGCCAGCAGTGGGACAGGAGGGGAGACCCAGTACTTC
TRBV27,-,-,TRBJ2-3,CASSGPPGWLTDTQYF,TGTGCCAGCAGTGGTCCCCCGGGGTGGCTAACAGATACGCAGTATTTT
TRBV5-6,-,-,TRBJ2-5,CASSEGSRVTQYF,TGTGCCAGCTCCGAGGGGTCACGAGTGACCCAGTACTTC
TRBV19,few,-,TRBJ2-6,CASSMGGISGANVLTF,TGTGCCAGTAGTATGGGCGGTATCTCTGGGGCCAACGTCCTGACTTTC
TRBV30,few,-,TRBJ1-1,CAWSDGMEAFF,TGTGCCTGGAGTGATGGGATGGAAGCTTTCTTT
TRBV2,few,-,TRBJ2-5,CASSITGRKETQYF,TGTGCCAGCAGTATAACAGGGCGTAAAGAGACCCAGTACTTC
TRBV14,few,TRBD2,TRBJ2-7,CASSLLGGGSSYEQYF,TGTGCCAGCAGTCTCCTGGGCGGGGGGAGCTCCTACGAGCAGTACTTC
TRBV2,once,TRBD2,TRBJ2-1,CASSEAASGRAGEQFF,TGTGCCAGCAGTGAAGCGGCCAGCGGGAGGGCCGGGGAGCAGTTCTTC
TRBV4-1,-,-,TRBJ2-7,CASSQDYSAYEQYF,TGCGCCAGCAGCCAAGATTACAGCGCCTACGAGCAGTACTTC
TRBV7-2,-,TRBD1,TRBJ2-7,CASSYRTGVTNEQYF,TGTGCCAGCAGCTACCGGACAGGGGTGACCAACGAGCAGTACTTC
TRBV7-6,few,-,TRBJ1-1,CASSLAAATEAFF,TGTGCCAGCAGCTTAGCGGCAGCAACTGAAGCTTTCTTT
TRBV15,few,-,TRBJ1-3,CATSSVSGNTIYF,TGTGCCACCAGCAGCGTCTCTGGAAACACCATATATTTT
TRBV9,-,-,TRBJ2-1,CASSLNTGTGGEQFF,TGTGCCAGCAGCCTAAATACAGGGACCGGAGGTGAGCAGTTCTTC
TRBV13,-,-,TRBJ2-7,CASSLVGRGSSYEQYF,TGTGCCAGCAGCTTAGTCGGCAGGGGTAGTTCCTACGAGCAGTACTTC
TRBV5-4,-,-,TRBJ2-7,CASSHGPYEQYF,TGTGCCAGCAGCCACGGTCCCTACGAGCAGTACTTC
TRBV28,-,-,TRBJ2-1,CASSLNGHEQFF,TGTGCCAGCAGTTTGAATGGTCATGAGCAGTTCTTC
TRBV29-1,-,-,TRBJ2-5,CSVGGAETQYF,TGCAGCGTTGGAGGGGCCGAGACCCAGTACTTC
TRBV30,-,TRBD1,TRBJ1-5,CAWRPSDRGRYQPQHF,TGTGCCTGGAGGCCGAGCGACAGGGGAAGGTATCAGCCCCAGCATTTT
TRBV29-1,-,-,TRBJ1-4,CSVEDPMVNEKLFF,TGCAGCGTTGAAGATCCAATGGTAAATGAAAAACTGTTTTTT
TRBV29-1,-,-,TRBJ2-1,CSVSGGRWDEQFF,TGCAGCGTGTCCGGTGGGAGGTGGGATGAGCAGTTCTTC
TRBV18,-,-,TRBJ2-3,CASSPSAGSTDTQYF,TGTGCCAGCTCACCATCGGCAGGAAGCACAGATACGCAGTATTTT
TRBV5-4,-,TRBD2,TRBJ2-7,CASSKGLAGDYEQYF,TGTGCCAGCAGCAAGGGACTAGCGGGAGACTACGAGCAGTACTTC
TRBV5-5,few,TRBD1,TRBJ1-4,CASSGTGATNEKLFF,TGTGCCAGCAGCGGGACAGGGGCAACTAATGAAAAACTGTTTTTT
TRBV29-1,-,-,TRBJ2-2,CSVEDRLRSGELFF,TGCAGCGTTGAAGATAGGTTGAGGAGCGGGGAGCTGTTTTTT
TRBV7-2,-,TRBD2,TRBJ2-1,CASSDDGLATEQFF,TGTGCCAGCAGCGACGATGGACTAGCGACTGAGCAGTTCTTC
TRBV5-1,few,TRBD1,TRBJ1-1,CASSPGTAGIEAFF,TGCGCCAGCAGCCCTGGGACAGCGGGGATTGAAGCTTTCTTT
TRBV9,few,-,TRBJ2-2,CASSLVDTGELFF,TGTGCCAGCAGCCTCGTTGACACCGGGGAGCTGTTTTTT
TRBV7-9,few,-,TRBJ2-1,CASTILPTFDPQFF,TGTGCCAGCACTATCTTACCGACGTTCGATCCGCAGTTCTTC
TRBV4-1,-,TRBD2,TRBJ2-5,CASSQSGLAGGYQETQYF,TGCGCCAGCAGCCAATCCGGACTAGCGGGCGGGTACCAAGAGACCCAGTACTTC